Following are 26 T cell receptor beta chains from one sample sequenced in a study of blood T cell repertoires in COVID-19. Here immunoSEQ multiplex PCR was the method, and the copy in TCRdb shows in-frame clones only, minus some. This sample has 300,000 to 400,000 clones, with approximately 85% found just once. The sample comprised peripheral blood. The receptors come from a human donor in a cohort sampled during active COVID-19.

The rearrangement uses TRBV5-1 and TRBJ1-5; D remains unclear. CDR3 length equals 14 residues. The ends were cut back, 3 bases at V and 2 bases at J, with 9 bases in the middle. CDR1 and CDR2 from the germline V gene are SGHRS and YFSETQ. CDR3 nucleotides: TGCGCCAGCAGCTCCAGGAGGGGCAATCAGCCCCAGCATTTT. Translated, it gives CASSSRRGNQPQHF.

The genes are TRBV12-3 or TRBV12-4 and TRBJ2-2; possibly TRBD1 for D (5 bases). V dropped 5 bases and J dropped 6 bases, with 10 bases sitting between them. The CDR3 is 13 amino acids. CDR3 bases: TGTGCCAGCAGTCTCAGGGCTCCCGGGGAGCTGTTTTTT. This gives the protein CASSLRAPGELFF.

This chain links TRBV29-1 with TRBJ2-7; the match to TRBD1 covers 7 bases. After removal of 6 bases from V and 4 bases from J, the junction contained 9 bases not matched to a gene. CDR1 and CDR2 (germline): SQVTM, ANQGSEA. The CDR3 consists of 13 residues. The CDR3, as DNA: TGCAGCGTCACCGGGACAGTAAGATACGAGCAGTACTTC. Its translation is CSVTGTVRYEQYF.

The chain couples TRBV5-6 to TRBJ1-1; D is perhaps TRBD1 (5 bases). The CDR3 runs to 14 residues. Germline lookup yields CDR1 SGHDT and CDR2 YYEEEE. The V end was cut by 5 bases, the J end by 0 bases, with 11 bases between. The DNA for the CDR3 is TGTGCCAGCAGACTAACGGGGGTGAACACTGAAGCTTTCTTT. Amino acids: CASRLTGVNTEAFF.

The CDR3 reads CASSHPSGGGGAVVNEQFF. The DNA for the CDR3 is TGTGCCAGCAGCCACCCTAGTGGAGGGGGCGGCGCGGTTGTCAATGAGCAGTTCTTC. V usage is TRBV11-2 and J usage is TRBJ2-1, with D perhaps TRBD1 (7 bases). The V and J ends lost 5 bases and 6 bases respectively, with 29 bases between them. This CDR3 region has 19 residues. CDR1 is SGHAT, CDR2 FQNNGV, per germline.

The V and J genes are TRBV9 and TRBJ2-1; possible D gene TRBD1, 5 bases. The V and J ends lost 0 bases and 6 bases respectively, with 7 bases between them. From germline, CDR1 is SGDLS and CDR2 YYNGEE. This CDR3 has 13 amino acids. CDR3 DNA: TGTGCCAGCAGCGTAGCTGGGGCCAATGAGCAGTTCTTC. It specifies CASSVAGANEQFF.

V usage is TRBV7-3 and J usage is TRBJ2-3, with 9 positions matching TRBD2. Germline V gene sequence: CDR1 SGHTA, CDR2 FQGTGA. After removal of 3 bases from V and 4 bases from J, the junction contained 5 bases not matched to a gene. The length of the CDR3 is 15 residues. This CDR3 reads CASSLRGGNPDTQYF. CDR3 in DNA: TGTGCCAGCAGCTTGCGGGGGGGCAACCCAGATACGCAGTATTTT.

The chain joins TRBV6-5 to TRBJ2-7; D remains unclear. The CDR3 sequence is 12 residues long. CDR1 MNHEY and CDR2 SVGAGI come from the germline V gene. Trimming cost V 6 bases and J 7 bases, with 13 bases left between them. This CDR3 reads CASSRVRGEQYF. In DNA form, the CDR3 reads TGTGCCAGCAGCAGAGTGCGAGGAGAGCAGTACTTC.

The chain combines TRBV15 with TRBJ2-5, with TRBD1 matching over 9 bases. The CDR3 totals 15 residues. Trimming took 8 bases from V and 2 from J; bases not matched to a gene: 9. CDR1 is LNHNV, CDR2 YYDKDF, per germline (reference sequence). The CDR3 nucleotides read TGTGCCACCCGGGACAGGGTAGGGGAACAAGAGACCCAGTACTTC. This codes for CATRDRVGEQETQYF.

The chain joins TRBV28 to TRBJ1-3; 7 nucleotides align to TRBD1. Per germline, CDR1 MDHEN and CDR2 SYDVKM. V lost 6 bases to trimming and J lost 4 bases; unmatched junction nucleotides: 6. This CDR3 has 14 residues. This CDR3 is CASRYTGQGNTIYF. In DNA form, the CDR3 reads TGTGCCAGCAGATATACGGGACAGGGAAACACCATATATTTT.

V gene TRBV6-1 combines with J gene TRBJ2-7; TRBD1 might be the D (6 bases). Germline V gene sequence: CDR1 MNHNS, CDR2 SASEGT. The CDR3 loop spans 14 amino acids. V gave up 3 bases and J gave up 2 bases, with 11 bases separating them. The chain's CDR3 is CASSDQQGPYEQYF. The CDR3 DNA reads TGTGCCAGCAGTGATCAGCAGGGGCCCTACGAGCAGTACTTC.

This CDR3 is CAWTIGSWTGELFF. CDR3 DNA: TGTGCCTGGACCATCGGGTCGTGGACCGGGGAGCTGTTTTTT. The chain uses TRBV30 and TRBJ2-2; D is unresolved. Germline V gene sequence: CDR1 GTSNPN, CDR2 SVGIG (reference sequence). Between the trimmed V and J ends, which lost 4 bases and 5 bases, there was a span of 14 bases. This CDR3 has 14 residues.

This chain links TRBV7-9 with TRBJ1-2; D possibly corresponds to TRBD1 (5 bases). The germline V and J ends were trimmed by 8 bases and 4 bases, with 14 bases remaining between them. This CDR3 region has 13 residues. CDR1 is SEHNR, CDR2 FQNEAQ, per germline (reference sequence). The CDR3 spells CASAGTAGYGYTF. DNA of the CDR3: TGTGCCAGCGCTGGGACTGCAGGCTATGGCTACACCTTC.

The chain recombines TRBV25-1 with TRBJ2-2; 7 bases are a match to TRBD2. The germline V gene has CDR1 MGHDK and CDR2 SYGVNS. The CDR3 is 14 residues long. V was clipped by 1 base and J by 7 bases; unmatched bases: 3. CDR3 region: CASSELGRVGELFF. The CDR3 coding sequence is TGTGCCAGCAGTGAATTGGGGAGGGTCGGGGAGCTGTTTTTT.

V usage is TRBV12-3 or TRBV12-4 and J usage is TRBJ1-5; no firm D call. This CDR3 spans 12 amino acids. V was trimmed by 6 bases and J by 1 base, leaving 4 bases between them. CDR3 sequence (DNA): TGTGCCAGCAGAGCAAGCAATCAGCCCCAGCATTTT. Its protein product is CASRASNQPQHF.

The chain uses TRBV3-1 (or the pseudogene TRBV3-2) and TRBJ2-7; D possibly corresponds to TRBD1 (6 bases). The germline V gene has CDR1 LGHDT and CDR2 YNNKEL (reference sequence). The V gene lost 1 base and the J gene lost 4 bases, with 20 bases spanning the gap. The CDR3 extends over 17 amino acids. CDR3 coding DNA: TGTGCCAGCAGCCAAGTAAAAAGGTGGACAGTTAAATACGAGCAGTACTTC. Protein product: CASSQVKRWTVKYEQYF.

DNA for the CDR3: TGTGCTAGTGGTGACAGGGTGGTTCCTGAAGCTTTCTTT. Its translation: CASGDRVVPEAFF. The V call is TRBV12-5, the J call TRBJ1-1, with 7 bases that match TRBD1. The ends lost 5 bases at V and 6 bases at J; junction bases unmatched: 6. Germline CDR1 LGHNT, CDR2 FRNRAP. This CDR3 is 13 amino acids long.

V usage is TRBV24-1 and J usage is TRBJ2-7, with D perhaps matching TRBD1 (6 bases). CDR1 is KGHDR and CDR2 is SFDVKD in the germline V gene. The V and J ends lost 4 bases and 4 bases respectively, with 7 bases between them. The CDR3 extends over 12 amino acids. CDR3 region: CATSDGQYEQYF. The CDR3 region has the DNA TGTGCCACCAGTGACGGACAGTACGAGCAGTACTTC.

This rearrangement joins TRBV5-6 to TRBJ2-7; TRBD1 is a possible D gene (5 bases). CDR1 is SGHDT, CDR2 YYEEEE, per germline. V was trimmed by 4 bases and J by 3 bases, leaving 11 bases between them. This CDR3 contains 13 residues. CDR3 amino acids: CASSVPGFYEQYF. For the CDR3, the DNA is TGTGCCAGCAGCGTTCCAGGGTTCTACGAGCAGTACTTC.

The V and J genes are TRBV11-2 and TRBJ2-3; a possible D gene is TRBD1 (5 bases). Trimming left V 4 bases short and J 5 bases short, with 7 bases between. CDR1 is SGHAT and CDR2 is FQNNGV in the germline V gene. The CDR3 extends over 12 amino acids. CDR3 sequence: CASSSDIDTQYF. CDR3 DNA sequence: TGTGCCAGCAGCTCGGACATAGATACGCAGTATTTT.

The J gene is TRBJ1-5, the V gene TRBV5-1; D possibly corresponds to TRBD1 (5 bases). There are 14 residues in the CDR3. Germline CDR1 SGHRS, CDR2 YFSETQ. The V end lost 5 bases, the J end lost 5 bases, and 14 bases lay between the germline ends. The CDR3 is CASSPGTSDQPQHF. The CDR3 nucleotides are TGCGCCAGCAGTCCCGGGACTTCGGATCAGCCCCAGCATTTT.

Points on this clone: At one boundary the junction diverges from the germline segment, which might be a read error. At the DNA level, this CDR3 is encoded by other sequences in the same sample as well. The rearrangement uses TRBV3-1 (or the pseudogene TRBV3-2) and TRBJ1-2; possibly TRBD1 for D (6 bases). Germline V gene data show CDR1 as LGHDT and CDR2 as YNNKEL (reference sequence). This CDR3 spans 13 amino acids. CDR3 DNA: TGTGCCAGCAGCCAGGACAGAAGCTATGGCTATACCTTC. It is translated as CASSQDRSYGYTF.

This clone was seen only a few times. V gene TRBV27 combines with J gene TRBJ2-2; 7 bases fit TRBD1. Per germline, CDR1 MNHEY and CDR2 SMNVEV (reference sequence). The CDR3 has 16 residues. V dropped 8 bases and J dropped 4; count of bases not matched to a gene: 13. DNA of the CDR3: TGTGCCAGCGTACCTGAGGGGGCGCGAGGCACCGGGGAGCTGTTTTTT. Its translation: CASVPEGARGTGELFF.

This clone turned up a few times. The V gene is TRBV7-9, the J gene TRBJ1-1; 11 positions match TRBD1. The germline gives CDR1 SEHNR, CDR2 FQNEAQ (reference sequence). CDR3 length: 14 residues. J gave up 6 bases and V 5 bases, and 5 bases lay outside the gene matches. This CDR3 is CASSPGQGVPEAFF. The CDR3 DNA follows: TGTGCCAGCAGCCCGGGACAGGGGGTCCCTGAAGCTTTCTTT.

A few counts support this clone. The chain carries TRBV5-1 and TRBJ2-7; 9 bases map to TRBD2. The ends lost 3 bases at V and 3 bases at J; junction bases unmatched: 1. Germline CDR1 SGHRS, CDR2 YFSETQ. There are 13 residues in the CDR3. CDR3 protein: CASSSLAGYEQYF. The CDR3 nucleotides read TGCGCCAGCAGCTCACTAGCGGGCTACGAGCAGTACTTC.

The chain recombines TRBV24-1 with TRBJ2-1, with D maybe TRBD1 (6 bases). Per the germline V gene, CDR1 is KGHDR and CDR2 is SFDVKD. Trimming took 3 bases from V and 5 from J, leaving 13 bases between them. This CDR3 spans 15 amino acids. CDR3 coding DNA: TGTGCCACCAGTGATACCGGGACACTTGACAATGAGCAGTTCTTC. Translated, it gives CATSDTGTLDNEQFF.